Listed below are T cell receptor beta chains from one sample, sequenced in a study of T cell responses to AZD1222 COVID-19 vaccine. TCRdb's copy holds only in-frame clones and misses some; the assay was immunoSEQ multiplex PCR. Here the sample spans roughly 170,000 clones, around 90% being singletons. Source: peripheral blood, taken on day 0 of AZD1222 vaccination. The receptors were sampled from an adult in good health. Each CDR3 is given with its conserved first and last residue. A D gene is named only where the DNA matches it firmly. Not all rows give a size; the values are once, few, many and, for expanded clones, a class.

V gene: TRBV10-1
clone size: NA
D gene: NA
J gene: TRBJ1-1
CDR3 DNA: TGCGCCAGCAGTGAGTCCACGACCGCATTCCAGGACACTGAAGCTTTCTTT
CDR3 protein: CASSESTTAFQDTEAFF

V gene: TRBV28
clone size: NA
D gene: NA
J gene: TRBJ2-4
CDR3 DNA: TGTGCCAGCAGTCTAAAACTAGGTATTCAGTACTTC
CDR3 protein: CASSLKLGIQYF

V gene: TRBV28
clone size: NA
D gene: TRBD1
J gene: TRBJ2-5
CDR3 DNA: TGTGCCAGCAGTTCGCTTGACAGGGTCCAAGAGACCCAGTACTTC
CDR3 protein: CASSSLDRVQETQYF

V gene: TRBV11-2
clone size: NA
D gene: TRBD1
J gene: TRBJ1-1
CDR3 DNA: TGTGCCAGCAGCTTAGGCGCGGGGACAGGGGGCACTGAAGCTTTCTTT
CDR3 protein: CASSLGAGTGGTEAFF

V gene: TRBV2
clone size: NA
D gene: TRBD1
J gene: TRBJ2-1
CDR3 DNA: TGTGCCAGCAAAGACAGGGGCATTATGAATGAGCAGTTCTTC
CDR3 protein: CASKDRGIMNEQFF

V gene: TRBV18
clone size: NA
D gene: TRBD1
J gene: TRBJ1-1
CDR3 DNA: TGTGCCAGCTCAACGGGACAGGGGGCGCTCCGGACTGAAGCTTTCTTT
CDR3 protein: CASSTGQGALRTEAFF

V gene: TRBV5-8
clone size: few
D gene: TRBD2
J gene: TRBJ2-1
CDR3 DNA: TGTGCCAGCAGCTCCAGATTAGGCGGGAGTTACAATGAGCAGTTCTTC
CDR3 protein: CASSSRLGGSYNEQFF

V gene: TRBV19
clone size: NA
D gene: NA
J gene: TRBJ2-7
CDR3 DNA: TGTGCCAGTAGTATAACAGGACTACCTCTTTCCTACGAGCAGTACTTC
CDR3 protein: CASSITGLPLSYEQYF

V gene: TRBV4-3
clone size: few
D gene: TRBD1
J gene: TRBJ1-6
CDR3 DNA: TGCGCCAGCAGCCAAAGGGACAGGGACAATTCACCCCTCCACTTT
CDR3 protein: CASSQRDRDNSPLHF

V gene: TRBV11-2
clone size: NA
D gene: NA
J gene: TRBJ1-6
CDR3 DNA: TGTGCCAGCAGCCCCCACACCCTAGGCGGTTCACCCCTCCACTTT
CDR3 protein: CASSPHTLGGSPLHF

V gene: TRBV6-5
clone size: once
D gene: TRBD1
J gene: TRBJ1-1
CDR3 DNA: TGTGCCAGCAGTCCCGGGACAGGGGTAACTTTCTTT
CDR3 protein: CASSPGTGVTFF

V gene: TRBV7-6
clone size: NA
D gene: NA
J gene: TRBJ1-3
CDR3 DNA: TGTGCCAGCAGCTCCTATTCCGGGCCCCTAAGGGGCTCTGGAAACACCATATATTTT
CDR3 protein: CASSSYSGPLRGSGNTIYF

V gene: TRBV19
clone size: NA
D gene: NA
J gene: TRBJ1-5
CDR3 DNA: TGTGCCGCTCTAGCGGGCGCAGGGGATGCGAGCAATCAGCCCCAGCATTTT
CDR3 protein: CAALAGAGDASNQPQHF

V gene: TRBV6-5
clone size: NA
D gene: NA
J gene: TRBJ1-2
CDR3 DNA: TGTGCCAGCAGTTATTTTGGCTACACCTTC
CDR3 protein: CASSYFGYTF

V gene: TRBV12-5
clone size: NA
D gene: TRBD2
J gene: TRBJ2-3
CDR3 DNA: TGTGCTAGTGGTCGAAGAGCGGGGGGTAGCACTGCAGATACGCAGTATTTT
CDR3 protein: CASGRRAGGSTADTQYF

V gene: TRBV10-3
clone size: NA
D gene: NA
J gene: TRBJ1-6
CDR3 DNA: TGTGCCATCGGAGACCTTCCAGATCCTAATTCACCCCTCCACTTT
CDR3 protein: CAIGDLPDPNSPLHF

V gene: TRBV3-1/TRBV3-2
clone size: NA
D gene: TRBD1
J gene: TRBJ1-2
CDR3 DNA: TGTGCCAGCAGCCTCGGACAGGGGGGAGGCTACACCTTC
CDR3 protein: CASSLGQGGGYTF

V gene: TRBV7-6
clone size: NA
D gene: NA
J gene: TRBJ2-6
CDR3 DNA: TGTGCCAGCAGCCCCCTTATACCCAACGTCCTGACTTTC
CDR3 protein: CASSPLIPNVLTF

V gene: TRBV4-3
clone size: NA
D gene: NA
J gene: TRBJ1-2
CDR3 DNA: TGCGCCAGCAGCCAATTCGTAGAGGGCGCGAATGGCTACACCTTC
CDR3 protein: CASSQFVEGANGYTF

V gene: TRBV19
clone size: NA
D gene: NA
J gene: TRBJ1-2
CDR3 DNA: TGTGCCAGTAGTATCCGGGGGGCCCACGGTGGCTACACCTTC
CDR3 protein: CASSIRGAHGGYTF

V gene: TRBV12-3/TRBV12-4
clone size: NA
D gene: TRBD1
J gene: TRBJ1-2
CDR3 DNA: TGTGCCAGCAGTCCAGGGGGATTCTATGGCTACACCTTC
CDR3 protein: CASSPGGFYGYTF

V gene: TRBV6-5
clone size: NA
D gene: NA
J gene: TRBJ1-1
CDR3 DNA: TGTGCCAGCAGTTACGGACAACTGAACACTGAAGCTTTCTTT
CDR3 protein: CASSYGQLNTEAFF

V gene: TRBV3-1/TRBV3-2
clone size: NA
D gene: NA
J gene: TRBJ1-3
CDR3 DNA: TGTGCCAGCAGCCAGCGCCCACAGGTGGAAGGAAACACCATATATTTT
CDR3 protein: CASSQRPQVEGNTIYF

V gene: TRBV7-2
clone size: NA
D gene: TRBD2
J gene: TRBJ2-7
CDR3 DNA: TGTGCCAGCAGCTTAAGTTGGACTAGCGGATCCTACGAGCAGTACTTC
CDR3 protein: CASSLSWTSGSYEQYF

V gene: TRBV2
clone size: NA
D gene: NA
J gene: TRBJ2-3
CDR3 DNA: TGTGCCAGCAGGGTCGGAGGCACAGATACGCAGTATTTT
CDR3 protein: CASRVGGTDTQYF

V gene: TRBV12-5
clone size: NA
D gene: NA
J gene: TRBJ2-7
CDR3 DNA: TGTGCTAGTGGTTTGGCGACCTACGAGCAGTACTTC
CDR3 protein: CASGLATYEQYF

V gene: TRBV5-5
clone size: NA
D gene: NA
J gene: TRBJ2-7
CDR3 DNA: TGTGCCAGCAGCATCGTTGGGGACTACGAGCAGTACTTC
CDR3 protein: CASSIVGDYEQYF

V gene: TRBV27
clone size: NA
D gene: TRBD2
J gene: TRBJ2-1
CDR3 DNA: TGTGCCAGCAGTCGCCGACTAGCGGGGGGAAATGAGCAGTTCTTC
CDR3 protein: CASSRRLAGGNEQFF

V gene: TRBV15
clone size: NA
D gene: NA
J gene: TRBJ1-6
CDR3 DNA: TGTGCCACCAGCAGAGATCTTTCGTACGGCCTTAATTCACCCCTCCACTTT
CDR3 protein: CATSRDLSYGLNSPLHF

V gene: TRBV3-1/TRBV3-2
clone size: NA
D gene: TRBD1
J gene: TRBJ2-1
CDR3 DNA: TGTGCCAGCAGCCAGCCGGGACAGGGGGGCAACAATGAGCAGTTCTTC
CDR3 protein: CASSQPGQGGNNEQFF

V gene: TRBV6-2/TRBV6-3
clone size: NA
D gene: NA
J gene: TRBJ2-3
CDR3 DNA: TGTGCCAGCAGTAATGGGGCGGGGAGCACAGATACGCAGTATTTT
CDR3 protein: CASSNGAGSTDTQYF

V gene: TRBV9
clone size: NA
D gene: TRBD2
J gene: TRBJ2-7
CDR3 DNA: TGTGCCAGCAGCGTAAATCCTAGCGGGGACTACGAGCAGTACTTC
CDR3 protein: CASSVNPSGDYEQYF

V gene: TRBV5-1
clone size: NA
D gene: TRBD2
J gene: TRBJ2-3
CDR3 DNA: TGCGCCAGCAGCTTACAGCGGGGCCTGGACACAGATACGCAGTATTTT
CDR3 protein: CASSLQRGLDTDTQYF

V gene: TRBV19
clone size: NA
D gene: TRBD1
J gene: TRBJ2-7
CDR3 DNA: TGTGCCAGTAGTATGGGGACAGGGTGGTACGAGCAGTACTTC
CDR3 protein: CASSMGTGWYEQYF

V gene: TRBV3-1/TRBV3-2
clone size: NA
D gene: TRBD2
J gene: TRBJ2-1
CDR3 DNA: TGTGCCAGCAGCCAAGTATCTAGCGGGCCCTACAATGAGCAGTTCTTC
CDR3 protein: CASSQVSSGPYNEQFF